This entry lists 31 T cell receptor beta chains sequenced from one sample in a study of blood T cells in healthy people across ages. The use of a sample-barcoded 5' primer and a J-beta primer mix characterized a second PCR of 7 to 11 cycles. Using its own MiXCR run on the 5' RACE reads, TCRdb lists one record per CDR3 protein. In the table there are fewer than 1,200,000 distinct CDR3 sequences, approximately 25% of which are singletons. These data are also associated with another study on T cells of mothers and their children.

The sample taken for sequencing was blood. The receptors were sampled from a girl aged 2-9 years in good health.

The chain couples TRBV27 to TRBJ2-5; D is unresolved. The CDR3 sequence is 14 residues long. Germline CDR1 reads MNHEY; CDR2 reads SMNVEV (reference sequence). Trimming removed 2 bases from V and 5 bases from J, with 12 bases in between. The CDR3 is CASSLDQEGETQYF. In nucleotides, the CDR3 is TGTGCCAGCAGTTTAGATCAAGAAGGCGAGACCCAGTACTTC.

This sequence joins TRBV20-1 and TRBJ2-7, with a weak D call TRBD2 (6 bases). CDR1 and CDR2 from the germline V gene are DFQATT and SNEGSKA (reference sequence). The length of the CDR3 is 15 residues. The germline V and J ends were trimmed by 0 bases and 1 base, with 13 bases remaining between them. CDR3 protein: CSARDIEGTSYEQYF. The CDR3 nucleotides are TGCAGTGCTAGAGATATAGAGGGGACTTCCTACGAGCAGTACTTC.

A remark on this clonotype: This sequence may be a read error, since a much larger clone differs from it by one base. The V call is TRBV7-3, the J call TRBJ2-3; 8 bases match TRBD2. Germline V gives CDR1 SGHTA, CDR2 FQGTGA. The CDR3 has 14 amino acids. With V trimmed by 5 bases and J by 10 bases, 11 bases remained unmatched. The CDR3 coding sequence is TGTGCCAGCAGCCCAGGACGAGCGGGGGATGCGCAGTATTTT. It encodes CASSPGRAGDAQYF. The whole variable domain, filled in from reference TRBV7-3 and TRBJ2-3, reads GAGVSQTPSNKVTEKGKYVELRCDPISGHTALYWYRQSLGQGPEFLIYFQGTGAADDSGLPNDRFFAVRPEGSVSTLKIQRTERGDSAVYLCASSPGRAGDAQYFGPGTRLTVL.

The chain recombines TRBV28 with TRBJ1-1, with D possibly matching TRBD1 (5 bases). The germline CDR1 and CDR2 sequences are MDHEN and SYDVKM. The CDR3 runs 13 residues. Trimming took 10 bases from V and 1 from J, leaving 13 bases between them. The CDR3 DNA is TGTGCCATCCTAAGGGGTGGGAACACTGAAGCTTTCTTT. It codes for CAILRGGNTEAFF. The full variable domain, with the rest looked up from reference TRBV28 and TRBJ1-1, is DVKVTQSSRYLVKRTGEKVFLECVQDMDHENMFWYRQDPGLGLRLIYFSYDVKMKEKGDIPEGYSVSREKKERFSLILESASTNQTSMYLCAILRGGNTEAFFGQGTRLTVV.

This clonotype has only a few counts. The CDR3 region is CASSLKPGYTGELFF. The CDR3 DNA follows: TGTGCCAGCAGCTTAAAACCAGGGTACACCGGGGAGCTGTTTTTT. The V call is TRBV11-1, the J call TRBJ2-2; the D gene is possibly TRBD1 (5 bases). V was shortened by 2 bases and J by 3 bases, with 10 bases between the two germline ends. CDR1 is SGHAT and CDR2 is FQDESV in the germline V gene (reference sequence). The CDR3 sequence is 15 residues long. Filled out from reference TRBV11-1 and TRBJ2-2, the complete variable domain reads EAEVAQSPRYKITEKSQAVAFWCDPISGHATLYWYRQILGQGPELLVQFQDESVVDDSQLPKDRFSAERLKGVDSTLKIQPAELGDSAMYLCASSLKPGYTGELFFGEGSRLTVL.

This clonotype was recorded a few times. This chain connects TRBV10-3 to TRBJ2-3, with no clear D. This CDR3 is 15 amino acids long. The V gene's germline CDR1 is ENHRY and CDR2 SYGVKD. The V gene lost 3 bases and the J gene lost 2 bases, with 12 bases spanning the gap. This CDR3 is CAISEPPPYTDTQYF. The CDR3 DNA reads TGTGCCATCAGTGAACCCCCCCCGTACACAGATACGCAGTATTTT.

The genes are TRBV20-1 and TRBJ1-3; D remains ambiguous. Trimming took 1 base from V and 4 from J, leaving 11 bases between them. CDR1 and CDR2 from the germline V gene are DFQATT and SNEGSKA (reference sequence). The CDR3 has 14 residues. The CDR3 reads CSARAFQSGNTIYF. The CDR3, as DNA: TGCAGTGCTAGAGCTTTCCAGAGCGGAAACACCATATATTTT.

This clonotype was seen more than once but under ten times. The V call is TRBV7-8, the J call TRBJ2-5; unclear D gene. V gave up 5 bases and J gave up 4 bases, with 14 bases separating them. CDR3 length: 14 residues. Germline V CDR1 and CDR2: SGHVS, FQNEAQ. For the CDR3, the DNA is TGTGCCAGCAGCCCAGACGGAATTTTAGAGACCCAGTACTTC. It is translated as CASSPDGILETQYF.

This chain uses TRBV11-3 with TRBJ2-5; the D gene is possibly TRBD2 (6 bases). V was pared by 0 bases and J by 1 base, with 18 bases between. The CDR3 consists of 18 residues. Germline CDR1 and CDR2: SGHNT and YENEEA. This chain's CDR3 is CASSLDSGGGASQETQYF. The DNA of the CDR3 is TGTGCCAGCAGCTTAGATTCAGGCGGCGGGGCGTCCCAAGAGACCCAGTACTTC.

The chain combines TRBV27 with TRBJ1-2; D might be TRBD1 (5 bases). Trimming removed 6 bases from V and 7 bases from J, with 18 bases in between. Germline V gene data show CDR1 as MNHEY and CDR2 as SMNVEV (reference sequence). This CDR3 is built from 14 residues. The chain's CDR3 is CASSLSRGRGGYTF. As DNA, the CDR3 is TGTGCCAGCAGCCTGTCCAGAGGGAGGGGTGGCTACACCTTC.

The CDR3 nucleotides read TGTGCCAGCAGCAAAGGGGGACTTCCAGAAGGTGAAATAGAGACCCAGTACTTC. Translated: CASSKGGLPEGEIETQYF. The V and J genes are TRBV21-1 and TRBJ2-1; the listed D gene, TRBD2, was not tested against the DNA. The end of the DNA is better explained by TRBJ2-5, so the J call may be wrong. TRBV21-1 is described as a pseudogene. The CDR3 runs to 18 residues.

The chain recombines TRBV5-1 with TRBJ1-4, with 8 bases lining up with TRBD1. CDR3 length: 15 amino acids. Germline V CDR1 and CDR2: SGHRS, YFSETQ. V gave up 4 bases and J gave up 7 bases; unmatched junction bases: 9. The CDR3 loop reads CASSPDGQGSEKLFF. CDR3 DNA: TGCGCCAGCAGCCCGGACGGACAGGGAAGTGAAAAACTGTTTTTT.

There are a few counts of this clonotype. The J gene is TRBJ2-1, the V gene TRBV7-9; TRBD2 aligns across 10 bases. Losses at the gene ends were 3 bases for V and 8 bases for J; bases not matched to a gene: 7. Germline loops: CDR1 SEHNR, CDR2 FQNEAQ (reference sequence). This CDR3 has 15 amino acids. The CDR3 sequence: CASSFRSSGSDEQFF. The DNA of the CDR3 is TGTGCCAGCAGCTTCAGATCTAGCGGGAGTGATGAGCAGTTCTTC.

Written as DNA, the CDR3 is TGTGCCAGCAGCCAAGATAACGACAGCGAAGCTTTCTTT. This encodes CASSQDNDSEAFF. The gene calls are TRBV4-2 and TRBJ1-1; a weak D match, TRBD1 (5 bases). V was pared by 0 bases and J by 8 bases, with 10 bases between. The CDR3 has 13 amino acids. Germline V gene sequence: CDR1 LGHNA, CDR2 YNFKEQ.

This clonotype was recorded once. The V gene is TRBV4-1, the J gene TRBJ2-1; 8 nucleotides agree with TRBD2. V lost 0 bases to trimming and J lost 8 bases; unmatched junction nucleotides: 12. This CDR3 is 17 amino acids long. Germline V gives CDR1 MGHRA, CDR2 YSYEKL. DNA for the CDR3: TGCGCCAGCAGCCAAGATTTGATAAGCGGGAGTCTCTATGAGCAGTTCTTC. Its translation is CASSQDLISGSLYEQFF.

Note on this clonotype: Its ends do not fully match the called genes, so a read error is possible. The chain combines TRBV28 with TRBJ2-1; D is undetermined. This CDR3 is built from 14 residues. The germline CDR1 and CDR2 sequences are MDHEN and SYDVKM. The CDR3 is CASSTRTADNGQFF. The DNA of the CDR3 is TGTGCCAGCAGCACCCGGACGGCCGACAATGGGCAGTTCTTC.

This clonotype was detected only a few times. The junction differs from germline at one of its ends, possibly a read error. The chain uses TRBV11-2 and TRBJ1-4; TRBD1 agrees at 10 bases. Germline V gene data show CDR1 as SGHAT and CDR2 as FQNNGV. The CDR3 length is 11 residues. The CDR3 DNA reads TGTGCCAGCAGCTTAACGGGACAGGGGCGTTTT. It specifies CASSLTGQGRF.

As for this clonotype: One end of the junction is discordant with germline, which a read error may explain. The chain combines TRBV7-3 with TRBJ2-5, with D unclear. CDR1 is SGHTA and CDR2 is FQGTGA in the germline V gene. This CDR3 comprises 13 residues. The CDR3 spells CVSSLDPLQTQYF. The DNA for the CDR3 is TGTGTCAGCAGCTTAGACCCGCTCCAGACCCAGTACTTC. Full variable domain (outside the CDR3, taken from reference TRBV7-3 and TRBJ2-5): GAGVSQTPSNKVTEKGKYVELRCDPISGHTALYWYRQSLGQGPEFLIYFQGTGAADDSGLPNDRFFAVRPEGSVSTLKIQRTERGDSAVYLCVSSLDPLQTQYFGPGTRLLVL.

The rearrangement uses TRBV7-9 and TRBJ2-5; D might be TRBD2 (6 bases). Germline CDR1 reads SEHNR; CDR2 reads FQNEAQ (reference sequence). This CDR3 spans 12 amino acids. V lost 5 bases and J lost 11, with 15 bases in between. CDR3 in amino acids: CASSDPPGEQYF. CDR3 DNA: TGTGCCAGCAGCGACCCCCCGGGGGAGCAGTACTTC.

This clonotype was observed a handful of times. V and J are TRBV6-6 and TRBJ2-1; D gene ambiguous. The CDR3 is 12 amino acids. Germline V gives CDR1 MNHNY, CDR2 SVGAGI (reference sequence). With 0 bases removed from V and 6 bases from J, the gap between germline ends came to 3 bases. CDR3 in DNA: TGTGCCAGCAGTTACTCCCCCAATGAGCAGTTCTTC. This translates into CASSYSPNEQFF.

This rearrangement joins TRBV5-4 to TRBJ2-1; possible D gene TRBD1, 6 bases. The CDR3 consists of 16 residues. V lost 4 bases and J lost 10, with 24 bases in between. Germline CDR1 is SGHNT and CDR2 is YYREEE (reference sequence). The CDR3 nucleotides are TGTGCCAGCAGCGGTCAGGGGCTCGATGGGTTATGGGAGCAGTTCTTC. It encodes CASSGQGLDGLWEQFF.

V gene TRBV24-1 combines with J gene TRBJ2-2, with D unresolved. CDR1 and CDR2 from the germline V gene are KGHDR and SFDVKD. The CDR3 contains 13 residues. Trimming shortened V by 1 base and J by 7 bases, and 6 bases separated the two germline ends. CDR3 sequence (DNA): TGTGCCACCAGTGATTTTTTGAACGGGGAGCTGTTTTTT. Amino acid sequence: CATSDFLNGELFF.

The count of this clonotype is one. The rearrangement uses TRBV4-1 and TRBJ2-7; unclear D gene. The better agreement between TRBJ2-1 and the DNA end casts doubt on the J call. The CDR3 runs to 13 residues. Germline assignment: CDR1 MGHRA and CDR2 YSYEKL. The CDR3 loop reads CASSQGWGPYQFF. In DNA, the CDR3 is TGCGCCAGCAGCCAAGGATGGGGTCCCTACCAGTTCTTC.

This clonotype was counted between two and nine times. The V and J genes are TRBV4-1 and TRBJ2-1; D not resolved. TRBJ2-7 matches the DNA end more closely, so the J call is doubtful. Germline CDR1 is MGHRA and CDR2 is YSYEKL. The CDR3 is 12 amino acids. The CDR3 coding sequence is TGCGCCAGCAGCCAAGAACAAGGCGAGCAGTACTTC. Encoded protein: CASSQEQGEQYF.

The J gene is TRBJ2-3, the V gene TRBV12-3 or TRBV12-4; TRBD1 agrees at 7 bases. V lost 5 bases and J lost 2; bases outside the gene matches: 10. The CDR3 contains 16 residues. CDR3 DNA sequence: TGTGCCAGCAGTGGTCGACAGGGAATATCCACAGATACGCAGTATTTT. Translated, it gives CASSGRQGISTDTQYF.

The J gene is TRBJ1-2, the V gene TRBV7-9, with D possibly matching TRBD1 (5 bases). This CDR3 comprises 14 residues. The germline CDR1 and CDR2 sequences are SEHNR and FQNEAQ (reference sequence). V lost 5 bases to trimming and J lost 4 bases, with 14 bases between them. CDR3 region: CASSHGDGAYGYTF. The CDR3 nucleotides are TGTGCCAGCAGCCATGGGGACGGTGCCTATGGCTACACCTTC.

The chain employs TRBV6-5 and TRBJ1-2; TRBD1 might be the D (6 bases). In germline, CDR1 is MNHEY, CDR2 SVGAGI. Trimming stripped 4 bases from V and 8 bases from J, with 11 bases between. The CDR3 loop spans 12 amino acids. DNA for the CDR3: TGTGCCAGCAGTTCCACAGGGATAGGCTACACCTTC. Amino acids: CASSSTGIGYTF.

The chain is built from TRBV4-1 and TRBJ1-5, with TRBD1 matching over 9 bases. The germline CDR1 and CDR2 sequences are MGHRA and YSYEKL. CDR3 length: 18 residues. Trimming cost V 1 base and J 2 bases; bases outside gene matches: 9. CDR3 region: CASSQVNRGQAGNQPQHF. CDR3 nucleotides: TGCGCCAGCAGCCAAGTGAACAGGGGGCAAGCGGGCAATCAGCCCCAGCATTTT.

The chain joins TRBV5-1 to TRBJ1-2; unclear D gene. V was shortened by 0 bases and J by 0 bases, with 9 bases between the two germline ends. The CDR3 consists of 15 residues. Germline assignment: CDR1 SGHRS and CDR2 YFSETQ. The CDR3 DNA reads TGCGCCAGCAGCTTGGGAAGCCTTTCTAACTATGGCTACACCTTC. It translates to CASSLGSLSNYGYTF. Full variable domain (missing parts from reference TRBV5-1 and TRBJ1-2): KAGVTQTPRYLIKTRGQQVTLSCSPISGHRSVSWYQQTPGQGLQFLFEYFSETQRNKGNFPGRFSGRQFSNSRSEMNVSTLELGDSALYLCASSLGSLSNYGYTFGSGTRLTVV.

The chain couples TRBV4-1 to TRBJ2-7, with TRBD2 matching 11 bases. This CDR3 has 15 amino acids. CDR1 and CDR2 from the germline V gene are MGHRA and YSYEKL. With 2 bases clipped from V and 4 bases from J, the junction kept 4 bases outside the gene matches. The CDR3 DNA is TGCGCCAGCAGCCAACCGACTAGCGGGAATTACGAGCAGTACTTC. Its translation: CASSQPTSGNYEQYF.

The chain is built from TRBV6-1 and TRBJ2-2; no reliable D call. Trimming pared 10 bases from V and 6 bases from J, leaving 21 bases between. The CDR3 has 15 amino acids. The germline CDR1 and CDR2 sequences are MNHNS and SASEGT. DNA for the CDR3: TGTGCCACCCACGGTCCTGTGGTCGTGGCCGGGGAGCTGTTTTTT. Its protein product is CATHGPVVVAGELFF.